The 12 T cell receptor beta chains below were found in one sample sequenced in a study of T cell repertoires in cytomegalovirus infection. Antigen specificity for these receptors is unknown. TCRdb re-called the reads through MiXCR, storing one row per CDR3 protein. The sample lists some 500,000 distinct CDR3 sequences, roughly 43% seen once, with 48% in the top ten. Material: cultured PBMCs, obtained from culture after CMV antigen stimulation. The source is a human donor in good health (CMV status not recorded). Some clones in this sample may be carry-over from other donors' samples.

V usage is TRBV12-3 or TRBV12-4 and J usage is TRBJ2-1; the match to TRBD2 covers 10 bases. The CDR3 runs 14 residues. Trimming cost V 6 bases and J 6 bases; bases outside gene matches: 5. CDR3 in DNA: TGTGCCAGCAGGCCAGCTAGCGGGAGCAATGAGCAGTTCTTC. Residues: CASRPASGSNEQFF.

The chain is built from TRBV7-6 and TRBJ2-1, with D perhaps TRBD1 (6 bases). This CDR3 comprises 15 residues. The germline V gene has CDR1 SGHVS and CDR2 FNYEAQ. Trimming took off 5 bases at V and 4 bases at J, with 15 bases between the two ends. The CDR3 reads CASSALDSPYNEQFF. In DNA form, the CDR3 reads TGTGCCAGCAGCGCACTGGACAGCCCATACAATGAGCAGTTCTTC.

This clonotype was seen a handful of times. V usage is TRBV4-3 and J usage is TRBJ2-1, with 9 bases matching TRBD2. The CDR3 runs to 16 residues. Germline trimming cut 0 bases from V and 4 bases from J; bases unmatched to any gene: 4. CDR1 and CDR2 from the germline V gene are LGHNA and YSLEER. Written as DNA, the CDR3 is TGCGCCAGCAGCCAAGACGGGGCGGGAGGGTACAATGAGCAGTTCTTC. Its translation: CASSQDGAGGYNEQFF.

The V call is TRBV5-1, the J call TRBJ1-2, with 9 bases that match TRBD1. Germline loops: CDR1 SGHRS, CDR2 YFSETQ. The CDR3 is made up of 16 amino acids. Unmatched junction bases numbered 7, after V lost 4 bases and J lost 0 bases. CDR3 amino acids: CASSPHRDRANYGYTF. CDR3 nucleotide sequence: TGCGCCAGCAGCCCGCATCGGGACAGGGCTAACTATGGCTACACCTTC.

This clonotype was seen a few times. This sequence joins TRBV7-2 and TRBJ2-2, with 8 bases that match TRBD2. The length of the CDR3 is 17 residues. The germline V gene encodes CDR1 SGHTA and CDR2 FQGNSA. The V and J ends lost 6 bases and 6 bases, in that order; junction bases with no gene match: 15. CDR3 protein: CASSPSGWREVPGELFF. The CDR3, as DNA: TGTGCCAGCAGTCCCTCCGGGTGGCGGGAGGTTCCCGGGGAGCTGTTTTTT.

This clonotype was seen many times. The rearrangement joins TRBV7-2 to TRBJ2-3; TRBD2 agrees at 9 bases. V was pared by 4 bases and J by 6 bases, with 17 bases of the junction left unmatched. The germline V gene encodes CDR1 SGHTA and CDR2 FQGNSA. The CDR3 loop spans 18 amino acids. DNA for the CDR3: TGTGCCAGCAGCTCCCCTCAGGGGACTAGCCTCCTCGGGGATACGCAGTATTTT. This codes for CASSSPQGTSLLGDTQYF.

This clonotype was detected a few times. The rearrangement links TRBV14 to TRBJ1-5; D unresolved. The CDR3 totals 13 residues. The germline V and J ends were trimmed by 3 bases and 6 bases, with 9 bases remaining between them. CDR1 SGHDN and CDR2 FVKESK come from the germline V gene. This CDR3 is CASSQGEGQPQHF. In nucleotides, the CDR3 is TGTGCCAGCAGCCAGGGTGAAGGTCAGCCCCAGCATTTT.

This clonotype was observed a few times. This chain uses TRBV7-2 with TRBJ2-5; 9 nucleotides agree with TRBD2. The CDR3 sequence is 17 residues long. The J segment lost 2 bases and the V segment lost 2 bases, leaving 9 bases of the junction unmatched. Germline CDR1 SGHTA, CDR2 FQGNSA. The DNA for the CDR3 is TGTGCCAGCAGCTTACTTGGTAGCGGGAGCCTTCAAGAGACCCAGTACTTC. As protein: CASSLLGSGSLQETQYF.

This clonotype was counted ten times or more. The chain is built from TRBV7-2 and TRBJ2-3, with TRBD2 matching over 11 bases. J was trimmed by 3 bases and V by 5 bases; bases with no gene match: 7. Germline V gene lookup returns CDR1 SGHTA and CDR2 FQGNSA. The CDR3 contains 16 residues. The CDR3 DNA reads as TGTGCCAGCAGCATTCAACCTAGCGGGGGGACAGATACGCAGTATTTT. Encoded protein: CASSIQPSGGTDTQYF.

J is TRBJ2-3 and V is TRBV11-1; 8 nucleotides agree with TRBD2. V shed 4 bases, J shed 6 bases, and the junction held 6 bases outside the gene matches. This CDR3 is built from 14 residues. Germline CDR1 SGHAT, CDR2 FQDESV (reference sequence). The CDR3 DNA sequence: TGTGCCAGCAGCTCCAGGACTAGCCGCGATACGCAGTATTTT. Encoded protein: CASSSRTSRDTQYF.

The genes are TRBV9 and TRBJ2-1; 9 bases agree with TRBD1. Germline CDR1 reads SGDLS; CDR2 reads YYNGEE. With 4 bases clipped from V and 2 bases from J, the junction kept 7 bases outside the gene matches. CDR3 length: 16 amino acids. DNA of the CDR3: TGTGCCAGCAGCTTACACAGGGGGCGTGCCTACAATGAGCAGTTCTTC. Residues: CASSLHRGRAYNEQFF. Full variable domain (rest looked up from reference TRBV9 and TRBJ2-1): DSGVTQTPKHLITATGQRVTLRCSPRSGDLSVYWYQQSLDQGLQFLIQYYNGEERAKGNILERFSAQQFPDLHSELNLSSLELGDSALYFCASSLHRGRAYNEQFFGPGTRLTVL.

This clonotype has more than one count but fewer than ten. The V gene is TRBV6-1, the J gene TRBJ2-2, with TRBD2 matching 7 bases. The V gene end was trimmed by 7 bases and the J gene end by 3 bases; junction bases not matched to a gene: 2. This CDR3 spans 13 amino acids. The V gene's germline CDR1 is MNHNS and CDR2 SASEGT. In nucleotides, the CDR3 is TGTGCCAGCAACCGGGAGGACACCGGGGAGCTGTTTTTT. This gives the protein CASNREDTGELFF.